Below, 21 T cell receptor beta chains from the same sample are listed, as sequenced in a study of Graves' ophthalmopathy and Graves' hyperthyroidism. The authors amplified TCR beta CDR3 regions, and they did so from RNA transcripts for repertoire sequencing. First-round RT-PCR with HTBI primers preceded a second-round multiplex PCR. TCRdb used MiXCR to reprocess the multiplex PCR reads, holding one entry per CDR3 protein. The table shows hundreds of thousands of distinct CDR3 sequences, with about 40% occurring only once. The sample consisted of peripheral blood. These receptors were taken from an adult man with Graves' ophthalmopathy.

As for this clonotype: Sequence at one end of the junction differs from germline and may be a read error. This chain links TRBV4-2 with TRBJ1-1; a weak D match, TRBD1 (5 bases). The CDR3 consists of 14 residues. Per germline, CDR1 LGHNA and CDR2 YNFKEQ. CDR3 sequence reads: CANSQGPGRGEAFF. CDR3 sequence (DNA): TGTGCCAACAGCCAAGGTCCTGGTAGGGGTGAAGCTTTCTTT.

About this clonotype itself: A clone one base away is much larger, so this may be a read error. CDR3 sequence (DNA): TGCAGTGCTAGCACCCCCGGATGCGAGCAGTACTTC. Translation: CSASTPGCEQYF. V and J are TRBV20-1 and TRBJ2-7; D remains unclear. This CDR3 is built from 12 residues. CDR1 DFQATT and CDR2 SNEGSKA come from the germline V gene (reference sequence). V was trimmed by 3 bases and J by 6 bases, leaving 12 bases between them.

V and J are TRBV10-3 and TRBJ1-4; D call uncertain. Germline V gives CDR1 ENHRY, CDR2 SYGVKD. This CDR3 is 13 amino acids long. V gave up 9 bases and J gave up 8 bases, with 16 bases separating them. The CDR3 spells CAISRTSEEKLFF. The CDR3 region has the DNA TGTGCCATAAGTCGGACTAGCGAGGAAAAACTGTTTTTT.

The chain employs TRBV11-2 and TRBJ2-2; D uncertain. With 1 base removed from V and 6 bases from J, the gap between germline ends came to 21 bases. The germline V gene encodes CDR1 SGHAT and CDR2 FQNNGV. The CDR3 is 18 residues long. As DNA, the CDR3 is TGTGCCAGCAGCTTAGGGCCCCCGTTCCCGAACCCACCCGGGGAGCTGTTTTTT. Its translation is CASSLGPPFPNPPGELFF. The full variable domain, in which reference TRBV11-2 and TRBJ2-2 provide the parts outside the CDR3, is EAGVAQSPRYKIIEKRQSVAFWCNPISGHATLYWYQQILGQGPKLLIQFQNNGVVDDSQLPKDRFSAERLKGVDSTLKIQPAKLEDSAVYLCASSLGPPFPNPPGELFFGEGSRLTVL.

This clonotype was recorded at least ten times. The rearrangement uses TRBV10-3 and TRBJ2-7, with D tentatively TRBD1 (5 bases). Germline V gene lookup returns CDR1 ENHRY and CDR2 SYGVKD. V was cut by 3 bases and J by 5 bases, with 11 bases left in between. CDR3 size: 13 residues. CDR3 DNA sequence: TGTGCCATCAGTGACGGCAGGGTGAACGAGCAGTACTTC. Translation gives CAISDGRVNEQYF.

This clonotype was counted once. A much larger clone lies a single base off, so this may be a read error. This chain joins TRBV25-1 and TRBJ1-1; D unclear. This CDR3 is built from 8 residues. Trimming removed 6 bases from V and 10 bases from J, with 3 bases in between. CDR1 and CDR2 from the germline V gene are MGHDK and SYGVNS. The CDR3 DNA follows: TGTGCCAGCAGAGCAGCTTTCTTT. This sequence encodes CASRAAFF.

This clonotype was seen only once. The CDR3 coding sequence is TGCAGTGCTAGAGATAGGCTAGATTACAATGAGCAGTTCTTC. This encodes CSARDRLDYNEQFF. This sequence joins TRBV20-1 and TRBJ2-1; no reliable D call. The CDR3 loop spans 14 amino acids. V shed 0 bases and J shed 4 bases, with 10 bases lying between them. From germline, CDR1 is DFQATT and CDR2 SNEGSKA (reference sequence).

This clonotype has ten or more counts. This chain connects TRBV19 to TRBJ1-1; tentatively, D is TRBD1 (5 bases). The germline V gene has CDR1 LNHDA and CDR2 SQIVND (reference sequence). Trimming pared 5 bases from V and 9 bases from J, leaving 13 bases between. The CDR3 is 12 residues long. CDR3 amino acids: CASSYRQMKAFF. In DNA form, the CDR3 reads TGTGCCAGTAGTTACAGACAGATGAAAGCTTTCTTT.

This chain connects TRBV20-1 to TRBJ1-5; D unresolved. From germline, CDR1 is DFQATT and CDR2 SNEGSKA (reference sequence). V lost 0 bases to trimming and J lost 11 bases, with 20 bases between them. The CDR3 spans 15 residues. The DNA of the CDR3 is TGCAGTGCTAGAGATGGGGAGTCCCGGGAAGAGACCCAGCATTTT. It specifies CSARDGESREETQHF.

The rearrangement uses TRBV6-1 and TRBJ2-2, with D possibly being TRBD1 (5 bases). Trimming pared 1 base from V and 0 bases from J, leaving 12 bases between. Germline values: CDR1 MNHNS, CDR2 SASEGT. The CDR3 contains 17 residues. CDR3: CASSEGIEGANTGELFF. The CDR3 region has the DNA TGTGCCAGCAGTGAAGGTATCGAAGGGGCGAACACCGGGGAGCTGTTTTTT.

This clonotype has at least ten counts. The V and J genes are TRBV5-1 and TRBJ2-7; the D is unclear. Between the trimmed V and J ends, which lost 0 bases and 2 bases, there was a span of 18 bases. The germline V gene has CDR1 SGHRS and CDR2 YFSETQ. The CDR3 has 17 residues. CDR3 in DNA: TGCGCCAGCAGCTTGGCCCACAGACGACCCCGGGCCTACGAGCAGTACTTC. Protein sequence: CASSLAHRRPRAYEQYF.

About this clonotype itself: The junction and the germline gene differ at one end; a read error may be behind it. This chain joins TRBV7-2 and TRBJ2-5, with TRBD1 matching 8 bases. This CDR3 contains 15 residues. Germline values: CDR1 SGHTA, CDR2 FQGNSA. The CDR3 nucleotides read TGCGCCAGCAGCCAGGGGGCCCAGGGCGGTGAGCCCCAGTACTTC. Its protein is CASSQGAQGGEPQYF.

This clonotype was observed a few times. This chain uses TRBV7-9 with TRBJ2-7; 9 bases fit TRBD2. There are 16 residues in the CDR3. J was trimmed by 0 bases and V by 5 bases; bases with no gene match: 8. The germline CDR1 and CDR2 sequences are SEHNR and FQNEAQ (reference sequence). As DNA, the CDR3 is TGTGCCAGCAGCCTAGGGGGCGGGAGGGACTCCTACGAGCAGTACTTC. It specifies CASSLGGGRDSYEQYF.

Comments on this clonotype: Given a much more abundant clone one base away, this may be a read error. V is TRBV20-1 and J is TRBJ1-4; D is unresolved. This CDR3 has 11 residues. Germline V CDR1 and CDR2: DFQATT, SNEGSKA (reference sequence). Trimming cost V 1 base and J 8 bases, with 5 bases left between them. As DNA, the CDR3 is TGCAGTGCTAGAGGTCAGGAAAAACTGTTTTTT. Residues: CSARGQEKLFF.

In its sample, this clonotype was seen many times. V usage is TRBV2 and J usage is TRBJ1-4; no definite D call. The CDR3 spans 15 residues. V dropped 7 bases and J dropped 0 bases, with 12 bases sitting between them. CDR1 SNHLY and CDR2 FYNNEI come from the germline V gene. CDR3 nucleotides: TGTGCCAGCACCCCGATGGTCGCAACTAATGAAAAACTGTTTTTT. Protein: CASTPMVATNEKLFF.

This clonotype was observed at least ten times. The J gene is TRBJ1-2, the V gene TRBV5-8, with D uncertain. V was cut by 0 bases and J by 10 bases, with 7 bases left in between. This CDR3 contains 11 residues. Germline V gene sequence: CDR1 SGHTS, CDR2 YDEGEE. In DNA, the CDR3 is TGTGCCAGCAGCTTGGGAAGGGTCTACACCTTC. It translates to CASSLGRVYTF.

The count of this clonotype is one. This sequence joins TRBV12-5 and TRBJ2-7; 10 bases fit TRBD2. Germline V gene lookup returns CDR1 LGHNT and CDR2 FRNRAP. Trimming at V came to 6 bases and at J to 2 bases, leaving 7 bases not matched to a gene. This CDR3 has 15 amino acids. The CDR3 DNA reads as TGTGCTAGTGGAAGGAGCGGGAGGGGGGCCTACGAGCAGTACTTC. Protein product: CASGRSGRGAYEQYF.

At least ten counts were recorded for this clonotype. This chain connects TRBV2 to TRBJ1-2; D unclear. Germline V gene lookup returns CDR1 SNHLY and CDR2 FYNNEI. This CDR3 is 14 amino acids long. V lost 5 bases and J lost 0, with 10 bases in between. Here the CDR3 reads CASSHYGTNYGYTF. The CDR3, as DNA: TGTGCCAGCAGTCATTACGGAACTAACTATGGCTACACCTTC.

V gene TRBV12-3 or TRBV12-4 combines with J gene TRBJ2-2; D gene uncertain. Trimming shortened V by 4 bases and J by 0 bases, and 6 bases separated the two germline ends. The CDR3 is 14 residues long. CDR3: CASSYSSNTGELFF. CDR3 in DNA: TGTGCCAGCAGTTACTCGTCGAACACCGGGGAGCTGTTTTTT.

The CDR3 DNA sequence: TGTGCCAGCAGCTACGGATCTGGCCCAGATACGCAGTATTTT. Encoded protein: CASSYGSGPDTQYF. The V gene is TRBV7-2, the J gene TRBJ2-3; no clear D gene. Trimming removed 4 bases at V and 4 bases at J, with 12 bases between. Germline lookup yields CDR1 SGHTA and CDR2 FQGNSA. The CDR3 loop spans 14 amino acids.

This clonotype was seen repeatedly, ten times or more. The rearrangement uses TRBV14 and TRBJ2-6; 7 nucleotides match TRBD2. CDR3 length equals 18 residues. CDR1 and CDR2 from the germline V gene are SGHDN and FVKESK. J lost 2 bases, V lost 0 bases, and 7 bases had no gene match. CDR3 sequence: CASSQELGGLPGANVLTF. The CDR3 DNA is TGTGCCAGCAGCCAAGAATTGGGAGGGCTCCCTGGGGCCAACGTCCTGACTTTC.